Below are 32 T cell receptor beta chains sequenced from a single sample in a study of cytomegalovirus exposure and HLA in healthy donors. PCR employed 60 Vbeta and 13 Jbeta primers. Profiling relied on immunoSEQ multiplex PCR, and the TCRdb table lists in-frame clones only, not all of them. The table includes 150,000 to 180,000 clones, over 65% detected once. The sample taken for sequencing was PBMCs. The receptor source for this set is a woman between 40 and 50 years old in good health and CMV-seronegative.

This clone has a single count. V and J are TRBV7-9 and TRBJ2-5, with D uncertain. V was trimmed by 6 bases and J by 5 bases, leaving 7 bases between them. Germline CDR1 SEHNR, CDR2 FQNEAQ (reference sequence). The CDR3 spans 11 residues. DNA of the CDR3: TGTGCCAGCAGTTCCGGGGAGACCCAGTACTTC. Its protein product is CASSSGETQYF.

V gene TRBV30 combines with J gene TRBJ2-7, with 8 bases matching TRBD2. J lost 6 bases, V lost 5 bases, and 18 bases had no gene match. The CDR3 runs to 16 residues. Germline CDR1 and CDR2: GTSNPN and SVGIG (reference sequence). Here the CDR3 DNA reads TGTGCCTGGGTGACAATGGGAGGACTAGCTGTGGGCGAGCAGTACTTC. Amino acids: CAWVTMGGLAVGEQYF. Using reference TRBV30 and TRBJ2-7 for the parts outside the CDR3, the full variable domain is SQTIHQWPATLVQPVGSPLSLECTVEGTSNPNLYWYRQAAGRGLQLLFYSVGIGQISSEVPQNLSASRPQDRQFILSSKKLLLSDSGFYLCAWVTMGGLAVGEQYFGPGTRLTVT.

V is TRBV19 and J is TRBJ2-7; 10 bases line up with TRBD2. V trimming: 5 bases; J trimming: 7 bases; junction bases outside the gene matches: 11. Germline V lookup: CDR1 LNHDA, CDR2 SQIVND (reference sequence). CDR3 length: 15 residues. The CDR3 sequence is CASSGSGGAAGEQYF. The CDR3 DNA reads TGTGCCAGTAGTGGGAGCGGGGGGGCAGCCGGGGAGCAGTACTTC. The complete variable domain, with remaining parts taken from reference TRBV19 and TRBJ2-7, reads DGGITQSPKYLFRKEGQNVTLSCEQNLNHDAMYWYRQDPGQGLRLIYYSQIVNDFQKGDIAEGYSVSREKKESFPLTVTSAQKNPTAFYLCASSGSGGAAGEQYFGPGTRLTVT.

V usage is TRBV29-1 and J usage is TRBJ2-7; possible D gene TRBD2, 5 bases. Trimming removed 4 bases from V and 4 bases from J, with 11 bases in between. The CDR3 length is 12 residues. Germline loops: CDR1 SQVTM, CDR2 ANQGSEA. Here the CDR3 DNA reads TGCAGCGTTGGCCGAACGGGGTACGAGCAGTACTTC. Translating it yields CSVGRTGYEQYF.

This chain uses TRBV5-4 with TRBJ2-7; possible D gene TRBD1, 6 bases. V lost 5 bases and J 0 bases, leaving 15 bases between the germline ends. This CDR3 is 15 amino acids long. Looked up from germline, CDR1 is SGHNT and CDR2 is YYREEE (reference sequence). CDR3 loop: CASRRGTGSSYEQYF. CDR3 DNA sequence: TGTGCCAGCAGGAGGGGGACGGGGAGCTCCTACGAGCAGTACTTC. Variable domain in full (rest from reference TRBV5-4 and TRBJ2-7): ETGVTQSPTHLIKTRGQQVTLRCSSQSGHNTVSWYQQALGQGPQFIFQYYREEENGRGNFPPRFSGLQFPNYSSELNVNALELDDSALYLCASRRGTGSSYEQYFGPGTRLTVT.

The V gene is TRBV6-6, the J gene TRBJ1-1; 12 bases are a match to TRBD1. Losses at the gene ends were 6 bases for V and 11 bases for J; bases not matched to a gene: 10. Per germline, CDR1 MNHNY and CDR2 SVGAGI (reference sequence). The CDR3 totals 14 residues. CDR3 protein: CASRGDRGPGVAFF. The CDR3 nucleotides read TGTGCCAGCAGAGGGGACAGGGGGCCGGGCGTGGCTTTCTTT.

There are a few counts of this clone. This chain connects TRBV6-5 to TRBJ2-7, with D perhaps matching TRBD1 (5 bases). Germline V CDR1 and CDR2: MNHEY, SVGAGI. CDR3 size: 14 residues. V was trimmed by 0 bases and J by 4 bases, leaving 10 bases between them. In nucleotides, the CDR3 is TGTGCCAGCAGTTACTCTGACAGACGTTACGAGCAGTACTTC. Its translation is CASSYSDRRYEQYF.

The chain employs TRBV5-1 and TRBJ1-3; weak D call: TRBD1 (6 bases). CDR1 SGHRS and CDR2 YFSETQ come from the germline V gene. The CDR3 loop spans 18 amino acids. V lost 0 bases and J lost 0, with 16 bases in between. The CDR3 loop is CASSLVRGGIVSGNTIYF. The CDR3 DNA reads as TGCGCCAGCAGCTTGGTTCGAGGGGGTATCGTCTCTGGAAACACCATATATTTT.

The J gene is TRBJ2-1, the V gene TRBV9, with TRBD2 identical over 7 bases. The V gene end was trimmed by 4 bases and the J gene end by 4 bases; junction bases not matched to a gene: 8. Germline CDR1 SGDLS, CDR2 YYNGEE. CDR3 length equals 15 residues. DNA of the CDR3: TGTGCCAGCAGCCCGAGCGGGGTTAGTTACAATGAGCAGTTCTTC. Residues: CASSPSGVSYNEQFF.

The chain carries TRBV23-1 and TRBJ2-7, with a tentative D call TRBD2 (5 bases). TRBV23-1 is recorded as an ORF, its role being uncertain. Trimming took 0 bases from V and 0 from J, leaving 12 bases between them. The CDR3 runs 16 residues. Here the CDR3 reads CASSQSRGLSSYEQYF. The CDR3 DNA reads as TGCGCCAGCAGTCAATCGCGCGGGCTAAGCTCCTACGAGCAGTACTTC.

This sequence joins TRBV4-2 and TRBJ2-7, with 7 bases matching TRBD2. The germline gives CDR1 LGHNA, CDR2 YNFKEQ. Trimming cost V 3 bases and J 5 bases; bases outside gene matches: 7. The CDR3 is 14 residues long. Here the CDR3 reads CASSHGLDGDEQYF. In DNA, the CDR3 is TGTGCCAGCAGCCACGGACTAGACGGGGACGAGCAGTACTTC.

This clone was detected once. The rearrangement links TRBV27 to TRBJ1-4, with TRBD1 matching over 7 bases. The CDR3 totals 18 residues. The V gene end was trimmed by 5 bases and the J gene end by 0 bases; junction bases not matched to a gene: 12. CDR1 and CDR2 (germline): MNHEY, SMNVEV (reference sequence). The CDR3 loop is CASSRWGQSSATNEKLFF. The CDR3 nucleotides read TGTGCCAGCAGTAGGTGGGGACAGTCGTCTGCAACTAATGAAAAACTGTTTTTT.

The V and J genes are TRBV19 and TRBJ2-7; D is possibly TRBD1 (6 bases). Germline CDR1 LNHDA, CDR2 SQIVND (reference sequence). Between the trimmed V and J ends, which lost 5 bases and 4 bases, there was a span of 21 bases. CDR3 length: 16 residues. In nucleotides, the CDR3 is TGTGCCAGTAGTCCCCCCGGACAGACCCCTTCTTACGAGCAGTACTTC. Translating gives CASSPPGQTPSYEQYF.

The J gene is TRBJ1-2, the V gene TRBV13; no clear D. Germline-derived CDR1 and CDR2 are PRHDT and FYEKMQ (reference sequence). V dropped 3 bases and J dropped 1 base, with 6 bases sitting between them. The CDR3 totals 13 residues. The CDR3 spells CASSFEGNYGYTF. CDR3 DNA: TGTGCCAGCAGCTTCGAGGGTAACTATGGCTACACCTTC.

The chain has TRBV27 and TRBJ1-6; 7 positions match TRBD1. Germline loops: CDR1 MNHEY, CDR2 SMNVEV (reference sequence). This CDR3 has 16 amino acids. Trimming cost V 0 bases and J 11 bases; bases outside gene matches: 10. CDR3 protein: CASSLSFRQGGTPLHF. The CDR3 DNA is TGTGCCAGCAGTTTATCGTTCCGACAGGGTGGGACACCCCTCCACTTT.

This clone was found a few times. The CDR3 protein is CASSEYRGGQAFF. In DNA form, the CDR3 reads TGTGCCAGCAGTGAATATAGGGGTGGGCAAGCTTTCTTT. The V call is TRBV25-1, the J call TRBJ1-1; TRBD1 might be the D (5 bases). Germline V gene sequence: CDR1 MGHDK, CDR2 SYGVNS. V was cut by 0 bases and J by 9 bases, with 11 bases left in between. CDR3 size: 13 residues.

This clone was observed a single time. The V call is TRBV2, the J call TRBJ1-1; 10 bases line up with TRBD1. The trim removed 6 bases at V and 3 bases at J, leaving 7 bases unmatched. The CDR3 contains 15 residues. The V gene's germline CDR1 is SNHLY and CDR2 FYNNEI. The CDR3 region has the DNA TGTGCCAGCAGCGCCGGGACAGGGGCCCACACTGAAGCTTTCTTT. It encodes CASSAGTGAHTEAFF.

The chain has TRBV6-1 and TRBJ1-5, with D uncertain. CDR1 is MNHNS, CDR2 SASEGT, per germline. Trimming removed 11 bases from V and 0 bases from J, with 11 bases in between. CDR3 length equals 13 residues. DNA of the CDR3: TGTGCCTCCCAAGCGGGTAGCAATCAGCCCCAGCATTTT. Its protein product is CASQAGSNQPQHF.

V gene TRBV6-1 combines with J gene TRBJ1-2, with a possible D match to TRBD1 (5 bases). The CDR3 sequence is 15 residues long. Trimming took off 1 base at V and 4 bases at J, with 13 bases between the two ends. Germline loops: CDR1 MNHNS, CDR2 SASEGT. The CDR3, as DNA: TGTGCCAGCAGTGAAGGACCCGGGAGGGGCTATGGCTACACCTTC. Protein sequence: CASSEGPGRGYGYTF.

V gene TRBV27 combines with J gene TRBJ2-7; 9 nucleotides align to TRBD1. CDR1 is MNHEY and CDR2 is SMNVEV in the germline V gene (reference sequence). The trim removed 3 bases at V and 7 bases at J, leaving 4 bases unmatched. CDR3 length: 13 residues. DNA of the CDR3: TGTGCCAGCAGTTTTGGACAGGGGCCGGAGCAGTACTTC. Translation: CASSFGQGPEQYF.

V and J are TRBV10-3 and TRBJ1-2, with D possibly TRBD1 on 5 matching bases. This CDR3 has 12 residues. Looked up from germline, CDR1 is ENHRY and CDR2 is SYGVKD. V lost 7 bases, J lost 2 bases, and 8 bases lay in between. This CDR3 is CAIMGGNYGYTF. Here the CDR3 DNA reads TGTGCCATCATGGGGGGAAACTATGGCTACACCTTC.

The J gene is TRBJ2-3, the V gene TRBV4-1; 10 bases fit TRBD2. Germline V gene sequence: CDR1 MGHRA, CDR2 YSYEKL. V shed 5 bases and J 5 bases; nucleotides not matched to a gene: 7. The CDR3 consists of 15 residues. The CDR3 reads CASSASGRAVDTQYF. CDR3 bases: TGCGCCAGCAGCGCAAGCGGGAGGGCTGTAGATACGCAGTATTTT.

CDR3 coding DNA: TGTGCCAGCAGTGAAGACCCGGGACAGGGAAGGGAACAGCCCCAGCATTTT. It specifies CASSEDPGQGREQPQHF. The chain couples TRBV2 to TRBJ1-5; 9 nucleotides line up with TRBD1. The trim removed 1 base at V and 7 bases at J, leaving 11 bases unmatched. This CDR3 has 17 residues. Germline V gives CDR1 SNHLY, CDR2 FYNNEI.

This clone has only a few counts. J is TRBJ2-1 and V is TRBV6-5; TRBD2 might be the D (5 bases). The CDR3 has 13 residues. The V and J ends lost 4 bases and 3 bases respectively, with 7 bases between them. Germline V gene sequence: CDR1 MNHEY, CDR2 SVGAGI. The CDR3 here is CASSSRDYNEQFF. The CDR3 DNA follows: TGTGCCAGCAGTTCCCGGGACTACAATGAGCAGTTCTTC.

This clone occurred once. The J gene is TRBJ2-1, the V gene TRBV5-1; no firm D call. Trimming pared 1 base from V and 0 bases from J, leaving 8 bases between. The CDR3 is 15 residues long. Germline CDR1 reads SGHRS; CDR2 reads YFSETQ. CDR3 in amino acids: CASSLLSSSYNEQFF. The CDR3 DNA follows: TGCGCCAGCAGCTTGTTATCTAGCTCCTACAATGAGCAGTTCTTC.

The chain carries TRBV7-2 and TRBJ1-2; D is ambiguous. Germline CDR1 and CDR2: SGHTA and FQGNSA. This CDR3 has 21 residues. Trimming left V 0 bases short and J 1 base short, with 27 bases between. CDR3 sequence (DNA): TGTGCCAGCAGCTTAGCGAGGGTGACACTCCCGCGGAATAGTTTTAACTATGGCTACACCTTC. It codes for CASSLARVTLPRNSFNYGYTF.

The chain carries TRBV10-3 and TRBJ1-1; D is perhaps TRBD1 (5 bases). V shed 0 bases and J shed 3 bases, with 5 bases lying between them. Germline V gene lookup returns CDR1 ENHRY and CDR2 SYGVKD. The CDR3 is 13 residues long. The CDR3 DNA sequence: TGTGCCATCAGTGAGTCACAGGACACTGAAGCTTTCTTT. Translating it yields CAISESQDTEAFF.

This sequence joins TRBV27 and TRBJ2-1, with a tentative D call TRBD1 (5 bases). Looked up from germline, CDR1 is MNHEY and CDR2 is SMNVEV (reference sequence). This CDR3 is 16 amino acids long. Deletions cut 5 bases from V and 0 bases from J, with 14 bases between. The CDR3 here is CASSTQTASSYNEQFF. The DNA of the CDR3 is TGTGCCAGCAGTACCCAGACAGCAAGCTCCTACAATGAGCAGTTCTTC.

This clone has only one observation. J is TRBJ2-5 and V is TRBV11-2; no reliable D call. The CDR3 has 14 amino acids. The V gene lost 1 base and the J gene lost 1 base, with 7 bases spanning the gap. The germline V gene has CDR1 SGHAT and CDR2 FQNNGV. CDR3 residues: CASSLGGPQETQYF. CDR3 DNA sequence: TGTGCCAGCAGCTTAGGTGGGCCCCAAGAGACCCAGTACTTC.

The V call is TRBV19, the J call TRBJ2-2, with a weak D call TRBD1 (7 bases). Germline values: CDR1 LNHDA, CDR2 SQIVND (reference sequence). V lost 9 bases and J 7 bases, leaving 18 bases between the germline ends. CDR3 length equals 14 residues. The DNA of the CDR3 is TGTGCCAGCAGGGGGACTCCACTGGGCGGGGAGCTGTTTTTT. Its translation is CASRGTPLGGELFF. The full variable domain, in which reference TRBV19 and TRBJ2-2 provide the parts outside the CDR3, is DGGITQSPKYLFRKEGQNVTLSCEQNLNHDAMYWYRQDPGQGLRLIYYSQIVNDFQKGDIAEGYSVSREKKESFPLTVTSAQKNPTAFYLCASRGTPLGGELFFGEGSRLTVL.

This clone was counted once. The chain combines TRBV30 with TRBJ2-3; D is uncertain. This CDR3 comprises 12 residues. V was shortened by 5 bases and J by 1 base, with 7 bases between the two germline ends. Per the germline V gene, CDR1 is GTSNPN and CDR2 is SVGIG (reference sequence). The CDR3 loop is CAWGVGTDTQYF. In DNA, the CDR3 is TGTGCCTGGGGAGTTGGCACAGATACGCAGTATTTT.

This CDR3 reads CASSLSTSGGETQYF. CDR3 sequence (DNA): TGCGCCAGCAGCCTTTCGACTAGCGGGGGTGAGACCCAGTACTTC. J is TRBJ2-5 and V is TRBV10-1; 12 positions agree with TRBD2. The CDR3 loop spans 15 amino acids. CDR1 is WNHNN and CDR2 is SYGVQD in the germline V gene (reference sequence). With 6 bases clipped from V and 5 bases from J, the junction kept 7 bases outside the gene matches.